Many counts were recorded for the clone carrying this T cell receptor beta chain. An end of the junction does not agree with germline; a read error may underlie this. A second PCR of about 7 to 11 cycles used a sample-barcoded 5' primer and a J-beta primer mix. Every sample gave at least 2.5 million paired-end reads containing CDR3. TCRdb re-analysed the 5' RACE reads in MiXCR, keeping a single row per CDR3 protein. The sample has hundreds of thousands of distinct CDR3 sequences; about 26% are singletons. This sample was included in a study of blood T cells in healthy people across ages. There were healthy Caucasian individuals from Russia, aged roughly 6 to 90, serving as donors. The CDR3 length is 13 residues. These same records also appear under a second study, on T cells of mothers and their children. This second study notes: The donor cohort consisted of a few healthy Caucasian mothers and their six children. Each 15 ul cDNA reaction used approximately 1.5 ug RNA; all RNA was used.

The chain couples TRBV12-3 or TRBV12-4 to TRBJ2-7; 11 bases map to TRBD1. The TCR comes from a boy aged 10-17 years in good health. The sample comprised blood. The CDR3, as DNA: TGCGCCAGCAGGGGGACAGGGGGCTACGAGCAGTACTTC. Translating it yields CASRGTGGYEQYF.